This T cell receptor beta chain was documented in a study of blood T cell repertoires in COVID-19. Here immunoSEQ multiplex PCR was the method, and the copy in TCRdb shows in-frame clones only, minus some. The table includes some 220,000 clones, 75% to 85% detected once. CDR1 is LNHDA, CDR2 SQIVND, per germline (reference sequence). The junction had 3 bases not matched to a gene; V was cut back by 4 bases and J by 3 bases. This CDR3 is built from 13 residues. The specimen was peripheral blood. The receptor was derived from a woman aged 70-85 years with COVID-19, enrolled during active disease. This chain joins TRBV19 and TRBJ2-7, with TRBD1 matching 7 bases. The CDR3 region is CASSRWTGYEQYF. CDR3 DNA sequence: TGTGCCAGTAGTAGGTGGACAGGCTACGAGCAGTACTTC.